This is a list of T cell receptor beta chains from one sample in a study of cytomegalovirus exposure and HLA in healthy donors. Clones were sequenced by immunoSEQ multiplex PCR, and TCRdb holds only the in-frame ones, with some missing. The data contain tens of thousands of clones, around two thirds of them singletons. The sample consisted of PBMCs. The receptor set was obtained from a woman between 45 and 65 years old in good health and CMV-seropositive. CDR3s include the opening cysteine and the closing phenylalanine or tryptophan. Each record gives: clone size, V gene, CDR3 length, J gene, D gene, CDR3 protein, CDR3 DNA. The D gene is left open where the match is weak. Not every row has a clone size; where given, it reads once, few, many or a size class.

size: NA
V: TRBV6-1
length: 14
J: TRBJ1-3
D: TRBD1
CDR3: CASSQGVSGNTIYF
DNA: TGTGCCAGCAGTCAGGGGGTTTCTGGAAACACCATATATTTT

size: NA
V: TRBV19
length: 15
J: TRBJ2-7
D: TRBD1
CDR3: CASSIEPGTGDEQYF
DNA: TGTGCCAGTAGTATAGAGCCCGGGACAGGGGACGAGCAGTACTTC

size: NA
V: TRBV11-2
length: 14
J: TRBJ1-1
D: NA
CDR3: CASSHKERNTEAFF
DNA: TGTGCCAGCAGCCACAAGGAGAGGAACACTGAAGCTTTCTTT

size: NA
V: TRBV9
length: 11
J: TRBJ2-2
D: NA
CDR3: CASSEEGELFF
DNA: TGTGCCAGCAGCGAGGAGGGGGAGCTGTTTTTT

size: once
V: TRBV13
length: 14
J: TRBJ1-2
D: TRBD1
CDR3: CASSLDRGLDGYTF
DNA: TGTGCCAGCAGCCTTGACAGGGGTCTAGATGGCTACACCTTC

size: few
V: TRBV6-6
length: 14
J: TRBJ1-1
D: NA
CDR3: CASSSPSSYTEAFF
DNA: TGTGCCAGCAGTTCTCCGTCTTCTTACACTGAAGCTTTCTTT

size: few
V: TRBV16
length: 14
J: TRBJ1-5
D: NA
CDR3: CASSQSGTNQPQHF
DNA: TGTGCCAGCAGCCAATCTGGTACTAATCAGCCCCAGCATTTT

size: few
V: TRBV7-6
length: 19
J: TRBJ2-5
D: TRBD1
CDR3: CASSLTGPTGTGGSATQYF
DNA: TGTGCCAGCAGCTTAACCGGGCCCACCGGGACAGGGGGCTCGGCGACCCAGTACTTC

size: NA
V: TRBV7-6
length: 14
J: TRBJ1-4
D: TRBD1
CDR3: CASSGTVGNEKLFF
DNA: TGTGCCAGCAGCGGGACAGTCGGTAATGAAAAACTGTTTTTT

size: NA
V: TRBV5-1
length: 14
J: TRBJ2-2
D: NA
CDR3: CASSLFRQSGELFF
DNA: TGCGCCAGCAGCTTGTTCAGACAGTCCGGGGAGCTGTTTTTT

size: NA
V: TRBV7-3
length: 17
J: TRBJ2-5
D: NA
CDR3: CASSPYPVIGVQETQYF
DNA: TGTGCCAGCAGCCCCTACCCCGTTATAGGGGTCCAAGAGACCCAGTACTTC

size: NA
V: TRBV4-1
length: 16
J: TRBJ2-2
D: TRBD1
CDR3: CASSPQTGMNTGELFF
DNA: TGCGCCAGCAGCCCCCAGACAGGGATGAACACCGGGGAGCTGTTTTTT

size: NA
V: TRBV11-2
length: 19
J: TRBJ2-1
D: TRBD2
CDR3: CASSRNALSGGAPFWEQFF
DNA: TGTGCCAGCAGCCGTAACGCCCTCAGCGGGGGGGCTCCTTTTTGGGAGCAGTTCTTC

size: NA
V: TRBV7-9
length: 13
J: TRBJ1-1
D: NA
CDR3: CASSLDQGFGAFF
DNA: TGTGCCAGCAGCTTAGACCAGGGGTTTGGAGCTTTCTTT

size: NA
V: TRBV7-3
length: 14
J: TRBJ2-1
D: NA
CDR3: CASSLASEYNEQFF
DNA: TGTGCCAGCAGCTTGGCTAGCGAATACAATGAGCAGTTCTTC

size: NA
V: TRBV30
length: 12
J: TRBJ1-2
D: NA
CDR3: CACTGRGDGYTF
DNA: TGTGCCTGCACAGGGCGAGGAGATGGCTACACCTTC

size: NA
V: TRBV6-5
length: 13
J: TRBJ1-1
D: TRBD1
CDR3: CASQGQANTEAFF
DNA: TGTGCCAGCCAGGGACAGGCGAACACTGAAGCTTTCTTT

size: NA
V: TRBV7-7
length: 14
J: TRBJ1-1
D: NA
CDR3: CASSPGPMNTEAFF
DNA: TGTGCTAGCAGCCCTGGGCCGATGAACACTGAAGCTTTCTTT

size: NA
V: TRBV15
length: 13
J: TRBJ1-1
D: NA
CDR3: CATSRGTATEAFF
DNA: TGTGCCACCAGCAGAGGGACAGCTACTGAAGCTTTCTTT

size: NA
V: TRBV7-8
length: 11
J: TRBJ2-2
D: NA
CDR3: CASSPYRELFF
DNA: TGTGCCAGCAGCCCCTACCGGGAGCTGTTTTTT

size: few
V: TRBV4-2
length: 16
J: TRBJ2-7
D: TRBD1
CDR3: CASSQDTGTGKYEQYF
DNA: TGTGCCAGCAGCCAAGATACCGGGACAGGGAAATACGAGCAGTACTTC

size: NA
V: TRBV28
length: 11
J: TRBJ1-3
D: NA
CDR3: CASTFGNTIYF
DNA: TGTGCCAGCACCTTCGGAAACACCATATATTTT

size: once
V: TRBV6-5
length: 13
J: TRBJ2-1
D: NA
CDR3: CASSYVWRHEQFF
DNA: TGTGCCAGCAGTTACGTCTGGAGGCATGAGCAGTTCTTC

size: NA
V: TRBV6-5
length: 15
J: TRBJ1-1
D: TRBD1
CDR3: CASSYSRGQLAEAFF
DNA: TGTGCCAGCAGTTACTCCCGGGGACAGCTCGCTGAAGCTTTCTTT

size: NA
V: TRBV18
length: 15
J: TRBJ1-5
D: TRBD1
CDR3: CASSRDRVSNQPQHF
DNA: TGTGCCAGCTCACGCGACAGGGTTAGCAATCAGCCCCAGCATTTT

size: few
V: TRBV5-1
length: 15
J: TRBJ2-3
D: NA
CDR3: CASSGVDMGTDTQYF
DNA: TGCGCCAGCAGCGGGGTGGACATGGGTACAGATACGCAGTATTTT

size: NA
V: TRBV11-3
length: 13
J: TRBJ2-1
D: NA
CDR3: CASSTGTGNEQFF
DNA: TGTGCCAGCAGTACCGGGACTGGGAATGAGCAGTTCTTC

size: NA
V: TRBV19
length: 15
J: TRBJ1-2
D: TRBD1
CDR3: CASSIDPDRVDGYTF
DNA: TGTGCCAGTAGTATAGACCCGGACAGGGTAGATGGCTACACCTTC

size: NA
V: TRBV5-1
length: 13
J: TRBJ1-2
D: NA
CDR3: CASSLAGHSGYTF
DNA: TGCGCCAGCAGCTTGGCAGGGCATAGTGGCTACACCTTC

size: NA
V: TRBV28
length: 17
J: TRBJ1-6
D: TRBD1
CDR3: CASSRYQGQSYNSPLHF
DNA: TGTGCCAGCAGTCGCTACCAGGGACAGAGTTATAATTCACCCCTCCACTTT

size: NA
V: TRBV4-2
length: 16
J: TRBJ2-2
D: NA
CDR3: CASSRLDLLNTGELFF
DNA: TGTGCCAGCAGCCGTCTAGACCTTTTGAACACCGGGGAGCTGTTTTTT

size: NA
V: TRBV5-4
length: 16
J: TRBJ2-7
D: TRBD1
CDR3: CASSYPGQGAEYEQYF
DNA: TGTGCCAGCAGCTACCCGGGACAGGGGGCTGAGTACGAGCAGTACTTC

size: NA
V: TRBV5-1
length: 14
J: TRBJ1-3
D: NA
CDR3: CASTEGLSGNTIYF
DNA: TGCGCCAGCACGGAGGGTCTCTCTGGAAACACCATATATTTT

size: NA
V: TRBV5-1
length: 17
J: TRBJ2-2
D: NA
CDR3: CASSLPLGVLRGGELFF
DNA: TGCGCCAGCAGCTTGCCCTTAGGCGTACTCAGGGGCGGGGAGCTGTTTTTT

size: NA
V: TRBV15
length: 15
J: TRBJ1-1
D: TRBD1
CDR3: CATSGGDRANTEAFF
DNA: TGTGCCACCAGCGGGGGGGACAGGGCGAACACTGAAGCTTTCTTT

size: few
V: TRBV9
length: 14
J: TRBJ2-7
D: NA
CDR3: CASSPRTAAYEQYF
DNA: TGTGCCAGCAGCCCCAGGACAGCTGCCTACGAGCAGTACTTC

size: NA
V: TRBV9
length: 15
J: TRBJ2-1
D: TRBD1
CDR3: CASSVERDRGDEQFF
DNA: TGTGCCAGCAGCGTAGAAAGGGACAGGGGTGATGAGCAGTTCTTC

size: NA
V: TRBV28
length: 18
J: TRBJ1-1
D: TRBD1
CDR3: CASSLGRGQYRRGAEAFF
DNA: TGTGCCAGCAGTTTAGGCAGGGGGCAATATAGGAGGGGGGCTGAAGCTTTCTTT

size: once
V: TRBV11-2
length: 11
J: TRBJ1-2
D: NA
CDR3: CASSVNYGYTF
DNA: TGTGCCAGCAGCGTAAACTATGGCTACACCTTC

size: NA
V: TRBV6-1
length: 15
J: TRBJ2-3
D: TRBD1
CDR3: CASSVTGGGSDTQYF
DNA: TGTGCCAGCAGTGTGACAGGGGGAGGGTCAGATACGCAGTATTTT

size: few
V: TRBV14
length: 15
J: TRBJ1-1
D: NA
CDR3: CASSHPDSQNTEAFF
DNA: TGTGCCAGCAGCCACCCGGACAGCCAGAACACTGAAGCTTTCTTT

size: NA
V: TRBV14
length: 15
J: TRBJ2-5
D: NA
CDR3: CASSRTGTRKETQYF
DNA: TGTGCCAGCAGCCGAACCGGGACACGGAAAGAGACCCAGTACTTC

size: few
V: TRBV19
length: 16
J: TRBJ2-1
D: TRBD1
CDR3: CASSIDPGGLGNEQFF
DNA: TGTGCCAGTAGTATAGACCCAGGGGGCCTCGGGAATGAGCAGTTCTTC

size: NA
V: TRBV5-1
length: 14
J: TRBJ1-5
D: NA
CDR3: CASSFTGLNQPQHF
DNA: TGCGCCAGCAGCTTCACAGGACTAAATCAGCCCCAGCATTTT